The following is a TCR beta chain sequence with its context. Germline CDR1 is LGHDT and CDR2 is YNNKEL (reference sequence). The ends were cut back, 1 base at V and 7 bases at J, with 7 bases in the middle. CDR3 length equals 12 residues. This entry comes from a study of blood T cell repertoires in COVID-19. The data were produced by immunoSEQ multiplex PCR, yet TCRdb's version contains in-frame clones alone and is incomplete. The sample includes about 330,000 clones, 83% of them seen just once. The receptor was isolated from a woman in her forties or fifties with acute or convalescent COVID-19. The chain has TRBV3-1 (or the pseudogene TRBV3-2) and TRBJ1-2; D ambiguous. Material: peripheral blood. DNA for the CDR3: TGTGCCAGCAGCCAAGGAGACATTGGCTACACCTTC. Encoded protein: CASSQGDIGYTF.